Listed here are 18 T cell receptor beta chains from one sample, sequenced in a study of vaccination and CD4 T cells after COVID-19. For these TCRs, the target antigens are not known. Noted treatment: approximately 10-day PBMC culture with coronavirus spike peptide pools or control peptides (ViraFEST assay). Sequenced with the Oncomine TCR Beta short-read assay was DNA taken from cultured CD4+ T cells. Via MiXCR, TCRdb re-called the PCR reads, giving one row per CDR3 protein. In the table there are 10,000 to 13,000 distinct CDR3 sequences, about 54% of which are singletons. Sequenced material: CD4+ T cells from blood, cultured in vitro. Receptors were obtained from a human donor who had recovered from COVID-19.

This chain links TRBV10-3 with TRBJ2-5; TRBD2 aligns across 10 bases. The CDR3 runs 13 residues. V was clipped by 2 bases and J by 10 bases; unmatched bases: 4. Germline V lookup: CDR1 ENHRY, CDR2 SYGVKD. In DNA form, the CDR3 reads TGTGCCATCAGTGAGCTAGCGGGAGAGGTCCAGTACTTC. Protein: CAISELAGEVQYF.

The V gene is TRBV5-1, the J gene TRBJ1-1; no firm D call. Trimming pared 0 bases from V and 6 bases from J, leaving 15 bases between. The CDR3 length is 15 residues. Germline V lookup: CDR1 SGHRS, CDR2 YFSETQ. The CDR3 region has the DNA TGCGCCAGCAGCTTGGCCTTACGATCGGTTGCTGAAGCTTTCTTT. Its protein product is CASSLALRSVAEAFF.

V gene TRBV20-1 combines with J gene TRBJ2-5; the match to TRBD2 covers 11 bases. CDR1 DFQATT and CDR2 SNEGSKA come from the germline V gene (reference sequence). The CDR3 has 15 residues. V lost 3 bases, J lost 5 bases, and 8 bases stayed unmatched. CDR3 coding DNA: TGCAGTGCTAGGATTAGCGGGAGGGCCGGGGAGACCCAGTACTTC. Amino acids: CSARISGRAGETQYF.

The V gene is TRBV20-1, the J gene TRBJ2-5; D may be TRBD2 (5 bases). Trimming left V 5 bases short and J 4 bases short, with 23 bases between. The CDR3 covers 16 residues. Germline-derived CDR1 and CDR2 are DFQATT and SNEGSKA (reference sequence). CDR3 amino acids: CSAPSGVARSRETQYF. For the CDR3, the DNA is TGCAGTGCTCCCTCTGGGGTAGCGAGATCCCGAGAGACCCAGTACTTC.

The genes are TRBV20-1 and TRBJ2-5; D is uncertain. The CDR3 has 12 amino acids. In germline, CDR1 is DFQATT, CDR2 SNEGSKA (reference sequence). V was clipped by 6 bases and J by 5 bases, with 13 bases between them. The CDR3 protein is CSAPTLGETQYF. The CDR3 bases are TGCAGTGCCCCCACGTTGGGGGAGACCCAGTACTTC.

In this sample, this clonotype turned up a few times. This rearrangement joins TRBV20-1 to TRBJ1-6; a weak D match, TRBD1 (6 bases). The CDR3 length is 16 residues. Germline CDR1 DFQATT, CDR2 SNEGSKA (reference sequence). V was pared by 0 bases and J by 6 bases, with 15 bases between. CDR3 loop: CSARERRDKFNSPLHF. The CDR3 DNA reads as TGCAGTGCTAGAGAGCGCCGGGACAAGTTTAATTCACCCCTCCACTTT.

CDR3 in DNA: TGTGCCAGCAGTTACATGGGACAGGGAGAACGTCAGCCCCAGCATTTT. Protein sequence: CASSYMGQGERQPQHF. This sequence joins TRBV6-5 and TRBJ1-5; 9 bases line up with TRBD1. Germline lookup yields CDR1 MNHEY and CDR2 SVGAGI. Unmatched junction bases numbered 8, after V lost 2 bases and J lost 6 bases. The CDR3 loop spans 16 amino acids.

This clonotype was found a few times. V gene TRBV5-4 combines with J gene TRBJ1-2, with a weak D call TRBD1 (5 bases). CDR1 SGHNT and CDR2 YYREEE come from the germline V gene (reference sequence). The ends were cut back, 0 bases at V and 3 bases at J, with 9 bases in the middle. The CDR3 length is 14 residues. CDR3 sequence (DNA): TGTGCCAGCAGCTTGGATGGGACCCACTATGGCTACACCTTC. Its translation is CASSLDGTHYGYTF.

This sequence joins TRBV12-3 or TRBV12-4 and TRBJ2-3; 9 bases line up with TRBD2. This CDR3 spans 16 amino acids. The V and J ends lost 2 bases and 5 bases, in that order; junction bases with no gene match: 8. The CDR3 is CASSLRGRGGKDTQYF. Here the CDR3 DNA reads TGTGCCAGCAGTTTAAGAGGGCGGGGGGGGAAAGATACGCAGTATTTT.

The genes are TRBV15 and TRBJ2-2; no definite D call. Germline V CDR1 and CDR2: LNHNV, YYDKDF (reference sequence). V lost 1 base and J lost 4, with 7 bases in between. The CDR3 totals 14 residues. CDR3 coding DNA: TGTGCCACCAGCAGAGTGAGCTCCACCGGGGAGCTGTTTTTT. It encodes CATSRVSSTGELFF. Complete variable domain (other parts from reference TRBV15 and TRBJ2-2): DAMVIQNPRYQVTQFGKPVTLSCSQTLNHNVMYWYQQKSSQAPKLLFHYYDKDFNNEADTPDNFQSRRPNTSFCFLDIRSPGLGDTAMYLCATSRVSSTGELFFGEGSRLTVL.

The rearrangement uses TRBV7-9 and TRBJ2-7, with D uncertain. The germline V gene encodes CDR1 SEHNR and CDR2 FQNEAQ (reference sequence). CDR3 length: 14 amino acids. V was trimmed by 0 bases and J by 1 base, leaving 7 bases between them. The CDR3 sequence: CASSLAGISYEQYF. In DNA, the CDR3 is TGTGCCAGCAGCTTAGCAGGGATATCCTACGAGCAGTACTTC. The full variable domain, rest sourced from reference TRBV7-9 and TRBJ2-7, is DTGVSQNPRHKITKRGQNVTFRCDPISEHNRLYWYRQTLGQGPEFLTYFQNEAQLEKSRLLSDRFSAERPKGSFSTLEIQRTEQGDSAMYLCASSLAGISYEQYFGPGTRLTVT.

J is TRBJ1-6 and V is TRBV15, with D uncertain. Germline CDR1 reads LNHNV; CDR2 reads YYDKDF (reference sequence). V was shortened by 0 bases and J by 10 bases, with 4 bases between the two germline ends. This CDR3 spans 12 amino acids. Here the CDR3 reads CATSRDWSPLHF. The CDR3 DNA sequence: TGTGCCACCAGCAGAGATTGGTCACCCCTCCACTTT. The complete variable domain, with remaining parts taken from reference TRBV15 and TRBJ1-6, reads DAMVIQNPRYQVTQFGKPVTLSCSQTLNHNVMYWYQQKSSQAPKLLFHYYDKDFNNEADTPDNFQSRRPNTSFCFLDIRSPGLGDTAMYLCATSRDWSPLHFGNGTRLTVT.

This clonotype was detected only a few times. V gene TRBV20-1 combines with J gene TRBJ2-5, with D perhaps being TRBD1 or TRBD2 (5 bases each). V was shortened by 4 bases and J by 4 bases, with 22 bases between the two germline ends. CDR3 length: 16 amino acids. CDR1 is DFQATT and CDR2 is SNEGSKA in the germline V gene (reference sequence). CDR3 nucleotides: TGCAGTGCTATATCAACCCAGGGAGTTTTACGAGAGACCCAGTACTTC. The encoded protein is CSAISTQGVLRETQYF.

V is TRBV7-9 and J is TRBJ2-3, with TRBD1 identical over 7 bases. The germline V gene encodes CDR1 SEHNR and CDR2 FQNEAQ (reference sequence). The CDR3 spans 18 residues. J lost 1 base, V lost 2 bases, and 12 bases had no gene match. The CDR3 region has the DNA TGTGCCAGCAGCTTATCAATCCGTCGGGACAGCCGCACAGATACGCAGTATTTT. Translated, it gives CASSLSIRRDSRTDTQYF.

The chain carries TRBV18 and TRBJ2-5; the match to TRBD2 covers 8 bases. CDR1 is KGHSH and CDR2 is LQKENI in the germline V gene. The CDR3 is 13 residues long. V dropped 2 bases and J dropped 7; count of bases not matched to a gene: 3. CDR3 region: CASSPDREGTQYF. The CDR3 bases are TGTGCCAGCTCACCAGACCGGGAGGGGACCCAGTACTTC.

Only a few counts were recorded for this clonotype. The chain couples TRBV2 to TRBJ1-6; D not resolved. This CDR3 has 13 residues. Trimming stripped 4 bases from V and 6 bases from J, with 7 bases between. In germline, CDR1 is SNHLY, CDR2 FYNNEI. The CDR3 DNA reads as TGTGCCAGCAGTGTGTCTGGTAATTCACCCCTCCACTTT. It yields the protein CASSVSGNSPLHF.

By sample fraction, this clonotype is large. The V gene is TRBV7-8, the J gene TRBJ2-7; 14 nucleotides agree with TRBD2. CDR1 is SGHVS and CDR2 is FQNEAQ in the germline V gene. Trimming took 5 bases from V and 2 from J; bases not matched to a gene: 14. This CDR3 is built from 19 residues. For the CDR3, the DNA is TGTGCCAGCAGCCTCGGGACTAGCGGGAGAGGAATTTGGGCCTACGAGCAGTACTTC. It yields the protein CASSLGTSGRGIWAYEQYF.

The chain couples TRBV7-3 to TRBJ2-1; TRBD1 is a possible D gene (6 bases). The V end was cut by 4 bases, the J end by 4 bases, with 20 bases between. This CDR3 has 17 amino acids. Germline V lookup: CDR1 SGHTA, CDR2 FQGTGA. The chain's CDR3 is CASSSQRGGQPYNEQFF. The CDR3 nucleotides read TGTGCCAGCAGCTCACAACGAGGGGGACAACCTTACAATGAGCAGTTCTTC. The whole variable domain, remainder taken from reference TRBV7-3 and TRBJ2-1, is GAGVSQTPSNKVTEKGKYVELRCDPISGHTALYWYRQSLGQGPEFLIYFQGTGAADDSGLPNDRFFAVRPEGSVSTLKIQRTERGDSAVYLCASSSQRGGQPYNEQFFGPGTRLTVL.